Presented here are 32 T cell receptor beta chains from one specimen sequenced in a study of response to subunit inactivated influenza vaccine (dated by TCRdb to between 2017 and 2018). Library creation used RT-PCR. Sequencing instrument: Illumina HiSeq 2500. TCRdb reprocessed the public reads (quality trimming at Q25 with fastp, clone calling with MiXCR) and kept in-frame beta chains. CDR3 protein sequences are deduplicated, and each keeps its most common genes and DNA. The sample records 500,000 to 600,000 distinct CDR3 sequences, more than 15% of which are singletons. The ten biggest clones cover 3% of the sample. The sequences come from CD4+ T cells sorted from PBMCs, collected less than 30 months after vaccination. The receptors here all came from a man aged 45 to 70 who received an inactivated influenza vaccine. Donor details come from another sample of the same person, matched by shared clones.

This clonotype was detected only a few times. The chain employs TRBV6-1 and TRBJ1-2; the match to TRBD1 covers 8 bases. V lost 8 bases and J lost 1; bases outside the gene matches: 6. Germline CDR1 is MNHNS and CDR2 is SASEGT. CDR3 size: 14 residues. The CDR3 nucleotides are TGTGCCAGCCACTCGGGACAGGATAACTATGGCTACACCTTC. Translation: CASHSGQDNYGYTF.

The gene calls are TRBV20-1 and TRBJ2-7; D tentatively reads TRBD1 or TRBD2 (5 bases each). Trimming took off 0 bases at V and 3 bases at J, with 12 bases between the two ends. The germline V gene has CDR1 DFQATT and CDR2 SNEGSKA (reference sequence). The CDR3 length is 14 residues. This CDR3 is CSARERGESYEQYF. The CDR3 DNA is TGCAGTGCTAGAGAAAGAGGGGAGAGCTACGAGCAGTACTTC.

The DNA for the CDR3 is TGTGCCAGCAGCCAAGCTGAACGGGGAGGGCAGTTCTTC. Amino acids: CASSQAERGGQFF. This chain joins TRBV3-1 and TRBJ2-1; tentative D call: TRBD2 (6 bases). Germline assignment: CDR1 LGHDT and CDR2 YNNKEL (reference sequence). This CDR3 region has 13 residues. V was cut by 1 base and J by 12 bases, with 13 bases left in between.

The CDR3 DNA is TGTGCCAGCTCACACCGTCCCAGTATTGCTGGGGCCAACGTCCTGACTTTC. Its protein product is CASSHRPSIAGANVLTF. The chain has TRBV18 and TRBJ2-6; D call uncertain. Germline V lookup: CDR1 KGHSH, CDR2 LQKENI. The CDR3 has 17 amino acids. Trimming stripped 4 bases from V and 2 bases from J, with 15 bases between.

The J gene is TRBJ2-1, the V gene TRBV5-1; D is unresolved. Germline V gene sequence: CDR1 SGHRS, CDR2 YFSETQ. The length of the CDR3 is 14 residues. V lost 0 bases, J lost 3 bases, and 7 bases lay in between. The CDR3 spells CASSLGGYYNEQFF. The CDR3 DNA sequence: TGCGCCAGCAGCTTGGGGGGTTACTACAATGAGCAGTTCTTC.

This clonotype was detected only once. The V and J genes are TRBV6-1 and TRBJ1-1; no definite D call. The CDR3 totals 12 residues. Between the trimmed V and J ends, which lost 0 bases and 11 bases, there was a span of 10 bases. In germline, CDR1 is MNHNS, CDR2 SASEGT. This CDR3 reads CASSEAVIRAFF. Written as DNA, the CDR3 is TGTGCCAGCAGTGAAGCTGTCATTCGGGCTTTCTTT.

This chain connects TRBV5-1 to TRBJ2-1; weak D call: TRBD1 (6 bases). The germline V gene encodes CDR1 SGHRS and CDR2 YFSETQ. This CDR3 has 16 residues. Trimming took 4 bases from V and 0 from J, leaving 14 bases between them. The CDR3 spells CASSLRGTDSYNEQFF. CDR3 bases: TGCGCCAGCAGCCTCAGGGGAACTGACTCCTACAATGAGCAGTTCTTC.

This clonotype showed up just a few times. The chain has TRBV4-3 and TRBJ2-1; D may be TRBD2 (6 bases). Germline values: CDR1 LGHNA, CDR2 YSLEER. Trimming stripped 4 bases from V and 13 bases from J, with 14 bases between. This CDR3 region has 12 residues. The chain's CDR3 is CASSLPAGPQFF. As DNA, the CDR3 is TGCGCCAGCAGCCTCCCAGCGGGTCCCCAGTTCTTC.

This clonotype has a handful of counts. The V call is TRBV9, the J call TRBJ1-2, with D possibly being TRBD1 (5 bases). The V and J ends lost 4 bases and 4 bases respectively, with 17 bases between them. The CDR3 sequence is 15 residues long. Germline V gene data show CDR1 as SGDLS and CDR2 as YYNGEE. The DNA for the CDR3 is TGTGCCAGCAGCACCCGTGGAGGGGCTACCTATGGCTACACCTTC. Protein product: CASSTRGGATYGYTF.

This clonotype was detected ten times or more. The rearrangement uses TRBV6-6 and TRBJ2-5, with D hard to call. This CDR3 has 12 amino acids. V was clipped by 4 bases and J by 3 bases, with 6 bases between them. Germline loops: CDR1 MNHNY, CDR2 SVGAGI (reference sequence). DNA of the CDR3: TGTGCCAGCAGTTCCGTAAAAGAGACCCAGTACTTC. It encodes CASSSVKETQYF.

The rearrangement links TRBV15 to TRBJ2-7; the match to TRBD1 covers 9 bases. With 1 base clipped from V and 2 bases from J, the junction kept 3 bases outside the gene matches. The germline CDR1 and CDR2 sequences are LNHNV and YYDKDF (reference sequence). CDR3 length equals 15 residues. In nucleotides, the CDR3 is TGTGCCACCAGCAGAGCTCGGGACAGGGCCTACGAGCAGTACTTC. Protein sequence: CATSRARDRAYEQYF.

The chain carries TRBV6-5 and TRBJ2-5, with unresolved D. This CDR3 has 16 residues. The V gene lost 0 bases and the J gene lost 5 bases, with 16 bases spanning the gap. CDR1 MNHEY and CDR2 SVGAGI come from the germline V gene. The DNA for the CDR3 is TGTGCCAGCAGTTACTCGGGTCCAGCGAGTAGGGAGACCCAGTACTTC. Encoded protein: CASSYSGPASRETQYF.

The J gene is TRBJ2-7, the V gene TRBV10-3, with D possibly matching TRBD1 (6 bases). Germline V gene lookup returns CDR1 ENHRY and CDR2 SYGVKD. The CDR3 consists of 14 residues. Trimming cost V 10 bases and J 3 bases, with 19 bases left between them. The CDR3 region has the DNA TGTGCCACCAAAAGGGAGCAGGGGTACTACGAGCAGTACTTC. Residues: CATKREQGYYEQYF.

The rearrangement uses TRBV6-2 or TRBV6-3 and TRBJ1-1; D gene uncertain. The CDR3 covers 14 residues. Germline V gives CDR1 MNHEY, CDR2 SVGEGT. V lost 6 bases to trimming and J lost 1 base, with 12 bases between them. CDR3 protein: CASSRSGTNTEAFF. The CDR3, as DNA: TGTGCCAGCAGCCGGTCAGGTACGAACACTGAAGCTTTCTTT.

The table lists this clonotype with a few counts. The V call is TRBV4-1, the J call TRBJ2-3; 12 nucleotides match TRBD2. The V gene end was trimmed by 1 base and the J gene end by 4 bases; junction bases not matched to a gene: 6. CDR1 is MGHRA and CDR2 is YSYEKL in the germline V gene. The length of the CDR3 is 17 residues. CDR3: CASSQVGRLAGADTQYF. CDR3 DNA sequence: TGCGCCAGCAGCCAAGTTGGCCGACTAGCGGGAGCAGATACGCAGTATTTT.

The chain links TRBV29-1 to TRBJ2-3; D is undetermined. Deletions cut 3 bases from V and 0 bases from J, with 7 bases between. Germline assignment: CDR1 SQVTM and CDR2 ANQGSEA. The CDR3 totals 13 residues. CDR3 sequence (DNA): TGCAGCGTTGACTTCTCTAGCACAGATACGCAGTATTTT. Translated, it gives CSVDFSSTDTQYF.

This rearrangement joins TRBV29-1 to TRBJ2-5; 8 nucleotides match TRBD1. CDR1 and CDR2 from the germline V gene are SQVTM and ANQGSEA. V shed 3 bases and J 6 bases; nucleotides not matched to a gene: 9. This CDR3 has 14 residues. This CDR3 is CSVEARTGMKTQYF. The CDR3 DNA reads as TGCAGCGTTGAGGCCCGGACAGGGATGAAGACCCAGTACTTC.

The rearrangement links TRBV7-9 to TRBJ2-1; 7 positions match TRBD1. The CDR3 runs to 16 residues. V shed 2 bases and J 0 bases; nucleotides not matched to a gene: 4. Germline CDR1 is SEHNR and CDR2 is FQNEAQ (reference sequence). The DNA of the CDR3 is TGTGCCAGCAGCTTATCCCGGGACAGCTCCTACAATGAGCAGTTCTTC. Amino acid sequence: CASSLSRDSSYNEQFF.

This clonotype showed up just a few times. The chain carries TRBV10-3 and TRBJ2-1; D possibly matches TRBD1 or TRBD2 (6 bases each). V lost 1 base and J 7 bases, leaving 14 bases between the germline ends. Germline lookup yields CDR1 ENHRY and CDR2 SYGVKD. CDR3 length equals 15 residues. In DNA, the CDR3 is TGTGCCATCAGTGAGTGGAGGAAAGGGGGGAATGAGCAGTTCTTC. Protein product: CAISEWRKGGNEQFF.

This clonotype was seen a few times. The V and J genes are TRBV5-1 and TRBJ2-2; tentative D call: TRBD1 (5 bases). The CDR3 loop spans 15 amino acids. Trimming took 7 bases from V and 2 from J, leaving 15 bases between them. The V gene's germline CDR1 is SGHRS and CDR2 YFSETQ. The DNA for the CDR3 is TGCGCCAGCCGATCCCCAGACAGAAACACCGGGGAGCTGTTTTTT. It yields the protein CASRSPDRNTGELFF.

This clonotype was detected only a few times. The chain couples TRBV6-2 or TRBV6-3 to TRBJ2-3, with TRBD2 matching 13 bases. CDR1 is MNHEY, CDR2 SVGEGT, per germline. Germline trimming cut 5 bases from V and 0 bases from J; bases unmatched to any gene: 8. This CDR3 contains 18 residues. CDR3: CASSGLAGAYSSTDTQYF. The CDR3 coding sequence is TGTGCCAGCAGTGGACTAGCGGGAGCCTATTCTAGCACAGATACGCAGTATTTT.

The genes are TRBV5-1 and TRBJ2-5; possible D gene TRBD2, 6 bases. V was shortened by 6 bases and J by 5 bases, with 20 bases between the two germline ends. CDR1 and CDR2 from the germline V gene are SGHRS and YFSETQ. The CDR3 loop spans 15 amino acids. CDR3 loop: CASTDLGGRSETQYF. CDR3 bases: TGCGCCAGCACCGATCTGGGGGGAAGGTCTGAGACCCAGTACTTC.

The chain uses TRBV4-2 and TRBJ2-2, with D perhaps TRBD2 (5 bases). Per the germline V gene, CDR1 is LGHNA and CDR2 is YNFKEQ. The CDR3 is made up of 17 amino acids. The V gene lost 0 bases and the J gene lost 0 bases, with 11 bases spanning the gap. CDR3 nucleotides: TGTGCCAGCAGCCAAGATGTAAGCGGAGCGAACACCGGGGAGCTGTTTTTT. It yields the protein CASSQDVSGANTGELFF.

The rearrangement links TRBV5-1 to TRBJ2-2; unclear D gene. The CDR3 totals 14 residues. Germline CDR1 and CDR2: SGHRS and YFSETQ. V shed 5 bases and J shed 8 bases, with 16 bases lying between them. CDR3 nucleotide sequence: TGCGCCAGCAGGGCTACCGCCGAACGAGGGGAGCTGTTTTTT. Translation: CASRATAERGELFF.

This clonotype showed up just a few times. This chain links TRBV7-2 with TRBJ2-1, with a weak D call TRBD2 (5 bases). The CDR3 runs 14 residues. Germline V lookup: CDR1 SGHTA, CDR2 FQGNSA. Trimming removed 0 bases from V and 7 bases from J, with 10 bases in between. The CDR3 bases are TGTGCCAGCAGCTTAGCTTACGGCGGGAATGAGCAGTTCTTC. The encoded protein is CASSLAYGGNEQFF.

This clonotype was seen many times. The V and J genes are TRBV11-2 and TRBJ2-7, with 7 bases aligning to TRBD1. CDR1 is SGHAT and CDR2 is FQNNGV in the germline V gene. V lost 1 base and J lost 0; bases outside the gene matches: 9. The CDR3 contains 17 residues. This CDR3 is CASSLVALTGSSYEQYF. The CDR3 region has the DNA TGTGCCAGCAGCTTAGTAGCGCTGACAGGGAGCTCCTACGAGCAGTACTTC. The whole variable domain, remainder taken from reference TRBV11-2 and TRBJ2-7, is EAGVAQSPRYKIIEKRQSVAFWCNPISGHATLYWYQQILGQGPKLLIQFQNNGVVDDSQLPKDRFSAERLKGVDSTLKIQPAKLEDSAVYLCASSLVALTGSSYEQYFGPGTRLTVT.

This chain joins TRBV6-1 and TRBJ1-1, with 10 positions matching TRBD1. V lost 7 bases, J lost 3 bases, and 5 bases stayed unmatched. Germline CDR1 MNHNS, CDR2 SASEGT. The CDR3 loop spans 14 amino acids. The CDR3 here is CASKETGGYTEAFF. The DNA of the CDR3 is TGTGCCAGCAAAGAGACAGGGGGCTACACTGAAGCTTTCTTT.

There are many counts of this clonotype. V and J are TRBV29-1 and TRBJ2-2, with TRBD2 matching 11 bases. Germline-derived CDR1 and CDR2 are SQVTM and ANQGSEA. The CDR3 consists of 15 residues. V was pared by 6 bases and J by 7 bases, with 10 bases of the junction left unmatched. The CDR3 DNA reads TGCAGCGTGGGAGAACTAGCGGGAGCTGGCGGGGAGCTGTTTTTT. Its translation is CSVGELAGAGGELFF.

This clonotype has more than one count but fewer than ten. The genes are TRBV5-1 and TRBJ2-7; 7 bases agree with TRBD2. The CDR3 is 15 amino acids. J gave up 1 base and V 4 bases, and 8 bases lay outside the gene matches. Germline CDR1 reads SGHRS; CDR2 reads YFSETQ. The CDR3 is CASSPQAGSSYEQYF. The CDR3 DNA follows: TGCGCCAGCAGCCCCCAAGCGGGGTCATCCTACGAGCAGTACTTC.

The V and J genes are TRBV7-9 and TRBJ2-2; 10 positions match TRBD1. Germline CDR1 reads SEHNR; CDR2 reads FQNEAQ (reference sequence). CDR3 size: 15 residues. J lost 5 bases, V lost 5 bases, and 5 bases had no gene match. CDR3 nucleotide sequence: TGTGCCAGCAGCATGGGACAGGGGATAACCGGGGAGCTGTTTTTT. Amino acid sequence: CASSMGQGITGELFF.

The chain carries TRBV20-1 and TRBJ2-1, with TRBD2 matching 13 bases. Germline CDR1 DFQATT, CDR2 SNEGSKA (reference sequence). V lost 5 bases, J lost 8 bases, and 12 bases stayed unmatched. The CDR3 consists of 16 residues. This chain's CDR3 is CSAQNGLAGEYHEQFF. The CDR3 DNA follows: TGCAGTGCTCAGAATGGACTAGCGGGAGAATACCATGAGCAGTTCTTC.

This clonotype was counted a few times. The chain is built from TRBV7-2 and TRBJ2-4, with TRBD1 matching over 11 bases. Germline lookup yields CDR1 SGHTA and CDR2 FQGNSA. After removal of 8 bases from V and 7 bases from J, the junction contained 7 bases not matched to a gene. The CDR3 extends over 14 amino acids. In DNA form, the CDR3 reads TGTGCCAGCGGGCGGACAGGGGGCCGGAACATTCAGTACTTC. Its translation is CASGRTGGRNIQYF. Looking up the rest from reference TRBV7-2 and TRBJ2-4 gives the full variable domain: GAGVSQSPSNKVTEKGKDVELRCDPISGHTALYWYRQSLGQGLEFLIYFQGNSAPDKSGLPSDRFSAERTGGSVSTLTIQRTQQEDSAVYLCASGRTGGRNIQYFGAGTRLSVL.